The next 14 T cell receptor beta chains were all read from a single sample in a study of beta chain features in type 1 diabetes. Reverse transcribing all isolated RNA meant expressed TCRB transcripts were sequenced. Generated by immunoSEQ multiplex PCR, the TCRdb table keeps only in-frame clones and is missing some. The data contain almost 350,000 clones, approximately 8.2% of them seen just once; the ten biggest clones take up under 0.5%. Sequenced material: central memory CD4+ T cells from blood. These receptors all stem from a young woman in good health.

This clone appeared a few times. The V gene is TRBV6-5, the J gene TRBJ2-1; D gene ambiguous. Trimming took off 0 bases at V and 6 bases at J, with 6 bases between the two ends. The CDR3 has 13 amino acids. From germline, CDR1 is MNHEY and CDR2 SVGAGI. Here the CDR3 reads CASSYSTGNEQFF. In DNA, the CDR3 is TGTGCCAGCAGTTACTCGACCGGCAATGAGCAGTTCTTC.

This clone was counted between two and nine times. The chain couples TRBV27 to TRBJ2-7, with TRBD1 matching 9 bases. The CDR3 is made up of 15 amino acids. Germline CDR1 is MNHEY and CDR2 is SMNVEV (reference sequence). Trimming removed 2 bases from V and 2 bases from J; junction bases left unmatched: 4. CDR3: CASSLLGQGTYEQYF. For the CDR3, the DNA is TGTGCCAGCAGTTTACTGGGACAGGGCACCTACGAGCAGTACTTC.

There are a few counts of this clone. V gene TRBV7-9 combines with J gene TRBJ2-7; D perhaps matches TRBD1 (6 bases). Germline V gives CDR1 SEHNR, CDR2 FQNEAQ (reference sequence). This CDR3 region has 14 residues. Trimming pared 5 bases from V and 6 bases from J, leaving 17 bases between. The CDR3 reads CASSQQQGSGEQYF. DNA of the CDR3: TGTGCCAGCAGCCAGCAACAGGGTTCCGGCGAGCAGTACTTC.

In this sample, this clone turned up many times. The chain is built from TRBV9 and TRBJ2-6, with D perhaps given as TRBD1 or TRBD2 (5 bases each). From germline, CDR1 is SGDLS and CDR2 YYNGEE. The CDR3 has 16 residues. Trimming pared 2 bases from V and 2 bases from J, leaving 11 bases between. The CDR3 spells CASSVAPGPGANVLTF. CDR3 DNA: TGTGCCAGCAGCGTTGCCCCGGGGCCTGGGGCCAACGTCCTGACTTTC. Full variable domain (remainder filled in from reference TRBV9 and TRBJ2-6): DSGVTQTPKHLITATGQRVTLRCSPRSGDLSVYWYQQSLDQGLQFLIQYYNGEERAKGNILERFSAQQFPDLHSELNLSSLELGDSALYFCASSVAPGPGANVLTFGAGSRLTVL.

Ten or more counts support this clone. The chain employs TRBV18 and TRBJ2-1; 10 bases fit TRBD1. CDR1 is KGHSH, CDR2 LQKENI, per germline. The CDR3 has 16 residues. The V gene end was trimmed by 6 bases and the J gene end by 6 bases; junction bases not matched to a gene: 11. CDR3 in amino acids: CASSGTGVYSRNEQFF. CDR3 DNA: TGTGCCAGCTCCGGGACAGGGGTTTACTCTCGCAATGAGCAGTTCTTC. The entire variable domain, with the rest obtained from reference TRBV18 and TRBJ2-1, is as follows: NAGVMQNPRHLVRRRGQEARLRCSPMKGHSHVYWYRQLPEEGLKFMVYLQKENIIDESGMPKERFSAEFPKEGPSILRIQQVVRGDSAAYFCASSGTGVYSRNEQFFGPGTRLTVL.

In this sample, this clone turned up a few times. The chain carries TRBV10-3 and TRBJ2-3; 13 bases align to TRBD2. Germline V lookup: CDR1 ENHRY, CDR2 SYGVKD. There are 15 residues in the CDR3. V trimming: 3 bases; J trimming: 3 bases; junction bases outside the gene matches: 0. The CDR3 region is CAISELAGGTDTQYF. The CDR3 DNA reads as TGTGCCATCAGTGAACTAGCGGGAGGGACAGATACGCAGTATTTT.

This clone was seen a handful of times. V is TRBV5-4 and J is TRBJ2-5; no clear D gene. The V end lost 0 bases, the J end lost 2 bases, and 8 bases lay between the germline ends. The CDR3 extends over 14 amino acids. Germline CDR1 reads SGHNT; CDR2 reads YYREEE (reference sequence). As DNA, the CDR3 is TGTGCCAGCAGCTTGGAGGCAGAACAAGAGACCCAGTACTTC. Its protein product is CASSLEAEQETQYF.

This chain uses TRBV7-2 with TRBJ2-2; 7 nucleotides align to TRBD2. The CDR3 consists of 15 residues. V lost 5 bases to trimming and J lost 4 bases; unmatched junction nucleotides: 7. In germline, CDR1 is SGHTA, CDR2 FQGNSA. The CDR3 here is CASSRDYLTTGELFF. The CDR3, as DNA: TGTGCCAGCAGCAGGGACTACCTAACCACCGGGGAGCTGTTTTTT. The full variable domain, its missing parts supplied by reference TRBV7-2 and TRBJ2-2, is GAGVSQSPSNKVTEKGKDVELRCDPISGHTALYWYRQSLGQGLEFLIYFQGNSAPDKSGLPSDRFSAERTGGSVSTLTIQRTQQEDSAVYLCASSRDYLTTGELFFGEGSRLTVL.

Remarks on this clone: This sample also contains other DNA sequences that code for the same CDR3. The gene calls are TRBV10-3 and TRBJ1-1; unclear D gene. Germline V gene data show CDR1 as ENHRY and CDR2 as SYGVKD. The CDR3 has 14 residues. V was shortened by 4 bases and J by 2 bases, with 11 bases between the two germline ends. The DNA for the CDR3 is TGTGCCATCAGTGGAGGGCTAGGAAACACTGAAGCTTTCTTT. Protein sequence: CAISGGLGNTEAFF.

This clone showed up just a few times. The chain has TRBV5-1 and TRBJ2-7; unclear D gene. Per the germline V gene, CDR1 is SGHRS and CDR2 is YFSETQ. The V gene lost 0 bases and the J gene lost 5 bases, with 9 bases spanning the gap. The CDR3 runs 13 residues. In DNA form, the CDR3 reads TGCGCCAGCAGCTTGGACCCTTCGAACGAGCAGTACTTC. Amino acid sequence: CASSLDPSNEQYF.

This clone has just a few counts. The chain employs TRBV27 and TRBJ2-7; no clear D gene. V lost 6 bases to trimming and J lost 6 bases, with 15 bases between them. This CDR3 has 13 amino acids. Germline assignment: CDR1 MNHEY and CDR2 SMNVEV (reference sequence). CDR3 loop: CASSRDTYAEQYF. The CDR3 DNA reads as TGTGCCAGCAGCAGAGACACCTACGCCGAGCAGTACTTC.

The chain recombines TRBV2 with TRBJ2-3, with D possibly matching TRBD2 (6 bases). CDR1 is SNHLY and CDR2 is FYNNEI in the germline V gene. The CDR3 extends over 17 amino acids. The V gene lost 6 bases and the J gene lost 0 bases, with 19 bases spanning the gap. The CDR3, as DNA: TGTGCCAGCAGAAGGCGGGGCGTCTCCCTTAGCACAGATACGCAGTATTTT. Its translation is CASRRRGVSLSTDTQYF.

V usage is TRBV5-4 and J usage is TRBJ1-1; tentative D call: TRBD1 (5 bases). Trimming took off 3 bases at V and 1 base at J, with 16 bases between the two ends. In germline, CDR1 is SGHNT, CDR2 YYREEE (reference sequence). The CDR3 length is 16 residues. CDR3 loop: CASSSGYRQQNTEAFF. In DNA, the CDR3 is TGTGCCAGCAGCTCCGGATATAGACAGCAGAACACTGAAGCTTTCTTT.

This CDR3 reads CASRSSAADTQYF. The CDR3, as DNA: TGTGCCAGCAGATCTAGCGCCGCAGATACGCAGTATTTT. This rearrangement joins TRBV7-9 to TRBJ2-3, with D possibly being TRBD2 (6 bases). The germline gives CDR1 SEHNR, CDR2 FQNEAQ (reference sequence). This CDR3 spans 13 amino acids. The V end lost 6 bases, the J end lost 4 bases, and 11 bases lay between the germline ends.